This TCR beta chain originates from a study of human CD8 memory T cell subsets (dated by TCRdb to between 2020 and 2021). As for the study more broadly: TCRbeta repertoires of stem-like (TSTEM), progenitor exhausted-like (TPEX) and effector memory CD8+ T cell subsets were compared to assess their clonal relationships. Six donors each provided TSTEM, TPEX and effector memory subsets, and TCRbeta repertoires were obtained from all six. The paper as a whole reports these results and caveats: Only TCRbeta chains were sequenced, and repertoire comparisons were based on several donors, with testing performed by paired t-tests and Bonferroni correction. Chao1 estimates suggested greater repertoire diversity in TSTEM than in TPEX subsets, potentially reflecting a broader range of specificities. Clonotypes were shared with effector memory cells by both stem-like subsets, but only minimal overlap was found between TSTEM and TPEX repertoires, suggesting distinct antigen spectra. Similarly high normalized Shannon-Wiener diversity was shown by TSTEM and TPEX subsets, whereas comparatively lower diversity was seen in effector memory subsets.

To note about this clonotype: What this receptor recognizes is not known.

The data were produced on a NextSeq 550. A Human TCR Profiling Kit was used to prepare UMI-labeled 5' RACE TCRbeta libraries. Every TCRbeta library was prepared in parallel with an identical number of PCR cycles. Turning to the authors' computational methods: Each TCRbeta library contained between about 2,900 and 20,000 functional CDR3beta clonotypes. MIGEC 1.2.9 handled UMI extraction and consensus assembly, with a minimum of three reads required per UMI. MiXCR 3.0.3 was used to extract in-frame CDR3beta repertoires. Each sample was downsampled to 42,000 randomly selected UMIs before diversity metrics were calculated in VDJtools 1.2.1. Repertoire overlap metrics D, R and F2 were calculated in VDJtools for the top 3,000 clones of each sample pair. The reads went through TCRdb reprocessing, and each CDR3 protein sequence gets one entry with no DNA. TCRdb's processing, not the authors', yielded these V and J calls. This sample's records show about 8,800 distinct CDR3 sequences. 15% of the sample is held by the ten biggest clonotypes.

The CDR3 covers 16 residues, taking in both the cysteine and the phenylalanine. The nucleotide record is missing. From the germline V gene, CDR1 is MNHEY and CDR2 is SVGAGI. Early differentiated memory cells that were CCR7+ PD-1+ TIGIT+ and had dysfunctional, exhausted-like traits were classified as progenitor exhausted-like memory CD8+ T cells (TPEX). Density gradient separation was used to isolate peripheral blood mononuclear cells from buffy coats of healthy donors. In the study, negative magnetic separation with EasySep or MojoSort CD8+ T cell isolation kits was used to enrich total CD8+ T cells. For each subset, total RNA was extracted using an RNeasy Mini Kit from duplicate vials of some 150,000 sorted CD8+ T cells. The PBMCs were used fresh or after being cryopreserved in fetal bovine serum with roughly 9.5% DMSO. CD8+ T cell subsets were sorted to purity by fluorescence-activated cell sorting on a FACSAria III.

This sequence was found in a human donor in good health. Sequencing input: CD8+ T cells from PBMCs. Rearrangement joined TRBV6-5 to TRBJ2-2; TCRdb lists TRBD2, though no DNA is available to test this call. The CDR3 reads CASSYNGLSQNGELFF.